This T cell receptor (beta chain) was profiled in a study of cytomegalovirus exposure and HLA in healthy donors. Study-level findings and limits: Association with HLA alleles at 0.05 false discovery rate was found for 15,000 to 20,000 TCR beta sequences in a later analysis.

The CDR3 totals 15 residues. Losses at the gene ends were 5 bases for V and 4 bases for J; bases not matched to a gene: 11. From germline, CDR1 is LNHDA and CDR2 SQIVND (reference sequence). As for this clone: What it binds is unknown.

The PCR had 60 Vbeta and 13 Jbeta primers. Clones were sequenced by immunoSEQ multiplex PCR, and TCRdb holds only the in-frame ones, with some missing. The sample lists under 130,000 clones, roughly 76% seen once, with roughly 6.9% in the top ten. The TCR comes from a man aged 25 to 40 in good health and CMV-seropositive. The rearrangement joins TRBV19 to TRBJ2-7; 7 nucleotides line up with TRBD1. Material: PBMCs. The CDR3 reads CASSVLPGQTYEQYF. The CDR3 coding sequence is TGTGCCAGTAGTGTACTACCGGGACAGACATACGAGCAGTACTTC.